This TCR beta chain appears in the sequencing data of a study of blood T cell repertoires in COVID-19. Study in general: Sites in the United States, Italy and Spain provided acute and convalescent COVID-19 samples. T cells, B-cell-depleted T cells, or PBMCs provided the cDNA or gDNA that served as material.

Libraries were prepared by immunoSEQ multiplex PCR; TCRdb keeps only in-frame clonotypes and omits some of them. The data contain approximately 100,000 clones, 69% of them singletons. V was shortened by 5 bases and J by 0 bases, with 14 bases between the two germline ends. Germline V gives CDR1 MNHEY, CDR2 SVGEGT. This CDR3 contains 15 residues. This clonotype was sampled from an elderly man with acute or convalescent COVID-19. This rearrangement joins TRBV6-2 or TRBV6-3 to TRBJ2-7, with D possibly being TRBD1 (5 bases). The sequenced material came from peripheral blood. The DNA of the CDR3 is TGTGCCAGCAGTCTCCCCCAGGGAAGCTCCTACGAGCAGTACTTC. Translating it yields CASSLPQGSSYEQYF.